A selection of T cell receptor beta chains follows, all from one sample in a study of T cells in Graves' hyperthyroidism and ophthalmopathy. TCRdb analysed the multiplex PCR reads with MiXCR anew, one entry per CDR3 protein. Of 530,000 or so distinct CDR3 sequences listed, 46% were seen once; the top ten hold around 7.7%. Material: peripheral blood or thyroid tissue (not recorded which). The receptors derive from a young woman with Graves' hyperthyroidism. CDR3s include the opening cysteine and the closing phenylalanine or tryptophan. Clone size is not always given. Where it is, it says once, few, many or a class for expanded clones.

length | size | V | CDR3
15 | few | TRBV19 | CASSIVGTGNSPLHF
15 | once | TRBV7-4 | CASSLASGPSREQFF
14 | many | TRBV6-1 | CASRGGQGNTEAFF
13 | many | TRBV12-3/TRBV12-4 | CASSSAGGTEAFF
14 | . | TRBV2 | CASRRDRVSPEAFF
17 | . | TRBV2 | CASSVQGVNTGANVLTF
14 | many | TRBV20-1 | CSASPRQEGEKLFF
12 | many | TRBV7-2 | CASSWVGSPLHF
15 | . | TRBV7-6 | CASSPAAETTYEQYF
16 | . | TRBV10-3 | CAISGQGTSGSYEQYF
12 | . | TRBV29-1 | CSVEEGRTEAFF
14 | . | TRBV29-1 | CSNGQGRPQETQYF
13 | . | TRBV2 | CASEPTTIHEQYF
16 | . | TRBV7-9 | CASREEPTGANTEAFF
14 | many | TRBV12-3/TRBV12-4 | CASMMNRNTGELFF
14 | . | TRBV7-8 | CASNPTGREQPQHF
14 | once | TRBV20-1 | CSATLFPDRGKLFF
14 | many | TRBV13 | CASSARGGGYGYTF
13 | many | TRBV4-3 | CASSQETLYEQYF
14 | . | TRBV5-1 | CASSLRLAANTIYF
18 | . | TRBV5-1 | CASSLGLQVRRGRYEQYF
13 | once | TRBV7-6 | CTSRWGELNEQYF
15 | . | TRBV24-1 | CATSDLGQETDTQYF
14 | . | TRBV7-9 | CASSSMQGATEQYF
14 | few | TRBV7-6 | CASSSGTVSYEQYF
16 | many | TRBV12-3/TRBV12-4 | CASSDVTGWDNQPQHF
14 | . | TRBV7-3 | CASSFTGGGNGQYF
13 | few | TRBV30 | CAWSRWGGETQYF
13 | many | TRBV9 | CASSVPGGTEAFF
15 | . | TRBV5-1 | CASSPGQGGADTQYF
16 | . | TRBV7-8 | CASSLEGPSVGTEAFF
13 | . | TRBV18 | CASSLDLREKLFF
15 | many | TRBV7-9 | CASSYTRGVSTEAFF
10 | many | TRBV29-1 | CSGEDTEAFF